This T cell receptor beta chain came from a study of shared clonotypes between healthy human individuals. Memory CD4+ cells were the fraction left after CD45RA+ naive selection. There are 15 residues in the CDR3. Germline lookup yields CDR1 MNHEY and CDR2 SVGAGI. V shed 0 bases and J shed 4 bases, with 10 bases lying between them. Data came from immunoSEQ multiplex PCR; TCRdb stores just in-frame clones and leaves some out. The table lists 2.3 million or so clones, 93% of them singletons, with 0.35% to 0.5% in the top ten. The sample was naive CD4+ T cells from PBMCs. Subset noted: CD45RA+ positively selected. This receptor was identified in a man aged 18 to 35 in good health. Some clones in this sample may be carry-over from other donors' samples. The genes are TRBV6-5 and TRBJ2-1; perhaps TRBD2 as D (6 bases). This CDR3 reads CASSYSAGKYNEQFF. CDR3 sequence (DNA): TGTGCCAGCAGTTACTCTGCGGGAAAATACAATGAGCAGTTCTTC.